This TCR beta chain is drawn from a study of neurological immune-mediated disorders. This CDR3 region has 15 residues. With V trimmed by 4 bases and J by 5 bases, 10 bases remained unmatched. CDR1 and CDR2 (germline): SGHRS, YFSETQ. Unsorted libraries used 2 million PBMCs kept at -80 degrees C. The cDNA came from 5'RACE with 10-nucleotide random UMIs. TCRdb independently ran MiXCR on the 5' RACE reads; one entry per CDR3 protein. Of tens of thousands of distinct CDR3 sequences detected, around 5.1% appear once; the ten largest clones hold roughly 6%. Study findings and constraints: The expanded clones of different subjects shared no CDR3 amino acid sequences (suggesting private repertoires in all groups). One related-CDR3 cluster, identified by phylogenetic grouping, held the repertoires of 18 of 34 multiple sclerosis patients and was a possible signature.

This clonotype was recorded at least ten times. The antigen is not known. Sequencing input: PBMCs. The chain recombines TRBV5-1 with TRBJ2-7, with 9 bases aligning to TRBD1. The origin of this receptor is a human donor with multiple sclerosis. The donor label of this sample is uncertain. Here the CDR3 reads CASSLGPGTGNEQYF. The CDR3 DNA is TGCGCCAGCAGCCTGGGGCCCGGGACAGGGAACGAGCAGTACTTC.